The 27 T cell receptor beta chains given below trace back to one sample, sequenced in a study of PD-1 blockade in classical Hodgkin lymphoma. The patients all showed relapse after autologous stem cell transplantation, while their brentuximab vedotin exposure varied. Method: immunoSEQ multiplex PCR; TCRdb's copy keeps in-frame clones and lacks some. The table has some 16,000 clones, approximately 60% seen once; the top ten hold around 8.3%. The sequences come from peripheral blood mononuclear cells (PBMCs), collected before the second cycle of nivolumab. The source is a human donor with classical Hodgkin lymphoma.

The chain links TRBV2 to TRBJ1-5, with no clear D. This CDR3 has 13 residues. Germline-derived CDR1 and CDR2 are SNHLY and FYNNEI. Trimming stripped 7 bases from V and 2 bases from J, with 9 bases between. For the CDR3, the DNA is TGTGCCAGCAATTCCCGGGGCAATCAGCCCCAGCATTTT. It encodes CASNSRGNQPQHF.

The rearrangement uses TRBV19 and TRBJ2-1, with TRBD2 as a possible D gene (5 bases). With 5 bases removed from V and 6 bases from J, the gap between germline ends came to 14 bases. The CDR3 totals 14 residues. Germline lookup yields CDR1 LNHDA and CDR2 SQIVND (reference sequence). The CDR3 DNA reads as TGTGCCAGTAGTTTCGAGGGAGCTGGCAATGAGCAGTTCTTC. It encodes CASSFEGAGNEQFF.

This clone was recorded once. The chain links TRBV11-2 to TRBJ2-7; TRBD1 agrees at 8 bases. Germline values: CDR1 SGHAT, CDR2 FQNNGV. The CDR3 is 17 amino acids. Germline trimming cut 5 bases from V and 0 bases from J; bases unmatched to any gene: 12. CDR3 nucleotides: TGTGCCAGCAGCGACTCGGGGACAGGATTCCTCTCCTACGAGCAGTACTTC. Translated: CASSDSGTGFLSYEQYF. The variable domain in full, completed from reference TRBV11-2 and TRBJ2-7, reads EAGVAQSPRYKIIEKRQSVAFWCNPISGHATLYWYQQILGQGPKLLIQFQNNGVVDDSQLPKDRFSAERLKGVDSTLKIQPAKLEDSAVYLCASSDSGTGFLSYEQYFGPGTRLTVT.

This chain links TRBV5-5 with TRBJ2-2; no clear D gene. V was shortened by 2 bases and J by 2 bases, with 16 bases between the two germline ends. The germline CDR1 and CDR2 sequences are SGHKS and YYEKEE (reference sequence). This CDR3 spans 17 amino acids. The CDR3 protein is CASSFFRSAVNTGELFF. CDR3 nucleotide sequence: TGTGCCAGCAGCTTTTTTCGGTCAGCCGTCAACACCGGGGAGCTGTTTTTT.

This chain links TRBV30 with TRBJ2-1; no firm D call. Trimming pared 0 bases from V and 3 bases from J, leaving 9 bases between. The CDR3 extends over 14 amino acids. Germline V gene lookup returns CDR1 GTSNPN and CDR2 SVGIG (reference sequence). The CDR3 here is CAWSVPWRYNEQFF. The CDR3 nucleotides read TGTGCCTGGAGTGTACCATGGCGCTACAATGAGCAGTTCTTC.

The rearrangement links TRBV4-1 to TRBJ2-1; 11 bases are shared with TRBD2. The CDR3 is made up of 15 amino acids. Trimming took 8 bases from V and 8 from J; bases not matched to a gene: 11. CDR1 is MGHRA, CDR2 YSYEKL, per germline. CDR3 DNA sequence: TGCGCCAGCGGAATAGCGGGAGGGCCGGGGGATGAGCAGTTCTTC. Translated, it gives CASGIAGGPGDEQFF.

This clone was seen a few times. This sequence joins TRBV15 and TRBJ2-2; 9 nucleotides agree with TRBD1. CDR1 and CDR2 from the germline V gene are LNHNV and YYDKDF (reference sequence). The CDR3 runs to 16 residues. The junction had 6 bases not matched to a gene; V was cut back by 6 bases and J by 1 base. CDR3 in amino acids: CATRNPGQGNTGELFF. CDR3 nucleotides: TGTGCCACCAGGAATCCGGGACAGGGGAACACCGGGGAGCTGTTTTTT.

This chain joins TRBV7-6 and TRBJ1-2; TRBD1 matches 7 bases. V was clipped by 0 bases and J by 4 bases; unmatched bases: 14. CDR3 size: 18 residues. Germline V gene lookup returns CDR1 SGHVS and CDR2 FNYEAQ. The CDR3 region has the DNA TGTGCCAGCAGCTTAGCGTCGTCAGGGACAGCACCTTTCTATGGCTACACCTTC. Amino acids: CASSLASSGTAPFYGYTF. The full variable domain, its missing parts supplied by reference TRBV7-6 and TRBJ1-2, is GAGVSQSPRYKVTKRGQDVALRCDPISGHVSLYWYRQALGQGPEFLTYFNYEAQQDKSGLPNDRFSAERPEGSISTLTIQRTEQRDSAMYRCASSLASSGTAPFYGYTFGSGTRLTVV.

This chain joins TRBV7-6 and TRBJ1-1; 10 positions match TRBD1. The junction had 2 bases not matched to a gene; V was cut back by 3 bases and J by 4 bases. The CDR3 has 14 amino acids. Germline CDR1 SGHVS, CDR2 FNYEAQ. The CDR3 protein is CASSFGQGGTEAFF. The CDR3 region has the DNA TGTGCCAGCAGCTTTGGACAGGGGGGCACTGAAGCTTTCTTT.

The chain joins TRBV6-5 to TRBJ2-5; TRBD1 or TRBD2 may be the D gene (5 bases each). The germline V gene encodes CDR1 MNHEY and CDR2 SVGAGI. Trimming took 6 bases from V and 5 from J, leaving 19 bases between them. The CDR3 sequence is 15 residues long. CDR3 bases: TGTGCCAGCAGCCCCGGGGCGGTAACTTCGGAGACCCAGTACTTC. Protein sequence: CASSPGAVTSETQYF.

The rearrangement uses TRBV5-1 and TRBJ2-1, with a tentative D call TRBD1 (6 bases). The CDR3 covers 15 residues. Germline loops: CDR1 SGHRS, CDR2 YFSETQ. V was clipped by 3 bases and J by 6 bases, with 16 bases between them. The CDR3 sequence: CASSSGAGAGNEQFF. The DNA of the CDR3 is TGCGCCAGCAGCTCAGGGGCAGGGGCGGGCAATGAGCAGTTCTTC.

The rearrangement uses TRBV6-6 and TRBJ1-1, with TRBD1 matching over 8 bases. The J segment lost 7 bases and the V segment lost 0 bases, leaving 4 bases of the junction unmatched. CDR3 length: 14 amino acids. Germline values: CDR1 MNHNY, CDR2 SVGAGI (reference sequence). In DNA, the CDR3 is TGTGCCAGCAGTTACTCGACAGGGGATGGTGAAGCTTTCTTT. Translation: CASSYSTGDGEAFF.

The chain is built from TRBV7-8 and TRBJ2-5; 7 bases are a match to TRBD1. The germline V gene encodes CDR1 SGHVS and CDR2 FQNEAQ. The V gene end was trimmed by 4 bases and the J gene end by 1 base; junction bases not matched to a gene: 9. This CDR3 spans 16 amino acids. The CDR3 sequence is CASSSGTAYIQETQYF. In DNA form, the CDR3 reads TGTGCCAGCAGCTCCGGGACAGCCTACATCCAAGAGACCCAGTACTTC.

The chain carries TRBV28 and TRBJ2-7; the match to TRBD2 covers 8 bases. CDR3 length: 14 amino acids. V was clipped by 9 bases and J by 4 bases; unmatched bases: 11. Germline V gene sequence: CDR1 MDHEN, CDR2 SYDVKM. The CDR3 region has the DNA TGTGCCAGTTCCAAGCGGGAGTCGGGATACGAGCAGTACTTC. Protein: CASSKRESGYEQYF.

This clone came up a few times. The genes are TRBV7-2 and TRBJ2-5; 7 bases agree with TRBD2. Per the germline V gene, CDR1 is SGHTA and CDR2 is FQGNSA. With V trimmed by 5 bases and J by 4 bases, 13 bases remained unmatched. This CDR3 has 16 residues. The CDR3 protein is CASSPRGEGRGETQYF. CDR3 bases: TGTGCCAGCAGCCCCCGCGGGGAGGGTCGGGGAGAGACCCAGTACTTC.

Concerning this clone itself: The sample holds other DNA sequences that translate to the same CDR3. The V call is TRBV27, the J call TRBJ1-5, with D possibly matching TRBD1 (5 bases). Trimming stripped 6 bases from V and 4 bases from J, with 10 bases between. CDR1 and CDR2 from the germline V gene are MNHEY and SMNVEV (reference sequence). The CDR3 extends over 13 amino acids. In nucleotides, the CDR3 is TGTGCCAGCAGCCCTGGGGGTAATCAGCCCCAGCATTTT. Protein: CASSPGGNQPQHF.

The chain carries TRBV6-1 and TRBJ1-6; D is possibly TRBD1 (6 bases). The V end lost 8 bases, the J end lost 7 bases, and 9 bases lay between the germline ends. CDR1 is MNHNS and CDR2 is SASEGT in the germline V gene. The CDR3 is made up of 12 amino acids. This CDR3 is CASSGENSPLHF. DNA for the CDR3: TGTGCCAGCTCAGGGGAAAATTCACCCCTCCACTTT.

The rearrangement joins TRBV9 to TRBJ1-1; 9 bases fit TRBD1. J was trimmed by 4 bases and V by 4 bases; bases with no gene match: 14. This CDR3 has 17 residues. CDR1 SGDLS and CDR2 YYNGEE come from the germline V gene. CDR3 sequence reads: CASSPRGTGFVSTEAFF. DNA of the CDR3: TGTGCCAGCAGCCCCCGCGGGACAGGGTTTGTTAGCACTGAAGCTTTCTTT.

By share of the sample, this clone is medium-sized. The genes are TRBV4-1 and TRBJ1-5; 7 bases are shared with TRBD1. The germline gives CDR1 MGHRA, CDR2 YSYEKL. The CDR3 runs 13 residues. V shed 3 bases, J shed 15 bases, and the junction held 11 bases outside the gene matches. The CDR3 sequence is CASSQTVGGPPHF. The DNA for the CDR3 is TGCGCCAGCAGCCAGACCGTAGGGGGCCCTCCGCATTTT.

This clone was found a few times. This sequence joins TRBV28 and TRBJ1-5, with a tentative D call TRBD1 (6 bases). The CDR3 extends over 15 amino acids. The V end was cut by 6 bases, the J end by 4 bases, with 16 bases between. CDR1 and CDR2 from the germline V gene are MDHEN and SYDVKM. Here the CDR3 reads CASRPGQWRNQPQHF. The CDR3 nucleotides read TGTGCCAGCAGGCCAGGACAGTGGAGAAATCAGCCCCAGCATTTT.

The chain recombines TRBV28 with TRBJ1-2; D call uncertain. The ends were cut back, 3 bases at V and 7 bases at J, with 15 bases in the middle. Germline lookup yields CDR1 MDHEN and CDR2 SYDVKM. There are 14 residues in the CDR3. DNA for the CDR3: TGTGCCAGCAGTTTTGGATCCGGGATCTCTGGCTACACCTTC. Translating gives CASSFGSGISGYTF.

In its sample, this clone ranks as medium-sized. The chain carries TRBV7-9 and TRBJ1-2; 9 positions match TRBD1. The CDR3 has 15 amino acids. CDR1 is SEHNR and CDR2 is FQNEAQ in the germline V gene (reference sequence). The V segment lost 5 bases and the J segment 1 base; nucleotides outside the gene matches: 5. The CDR3 here is CASSLGTGYNYGYTF. The CDR3 bases are TGTGCCAGCAGCCTCGGGACAGGGTATAACTATGGCTACACCTTC.

V usage is TRBV4-1 and J usage is TRBJ2-3, with 16 bases lining up with TRBD2. After removal of 4 bases from V and 1 base from J, the junction contained 2 bases not matched to a gene. The CDR3 covers 17 residues. Germline values: CDR1 MGHRA, CDR2 YSYEKL. The CDR3 is CASSPGLAGGGTDTQYF. In nucleotides, the CDR3 is TGCGCCAGCAGCCCGGGACTAGCGGGAGGGGGCACAGATACGCAGTATTTT.

The V gene is TRBV7-2, the J gene TRBJ2-7, with 15 nucleotides matching TRBD2. V was clipped by 3 bases and J by 3 bases; unmatched bases: 0. The V gene's germline CDR1 is SGHTA and CDR2 FQGNSA. The CDR3 is 15 amino acids. The DNA of the CDR3 is TGTGCCAGCAGCTTGGGACTAGCGGGAGGCTACGAGCAGTACTTC. Residues: CASSLGLAGGYEQYF.

The V gene is TRBV7-2, the J gene TRBJ2-1, with D hard to call. Germline assignment: CDR1 SGHTA and CDR2 FQGNSA. The CDR3 has 15 residues. V lost 5 bases to trimming and J lost 1 base, with 12 bases between them. The CDR3 spells CASSPGGRSYNEQFF. The CDR3 region has the DNA TGTGCCAGCAGCCCGGGTGGCCGGTCCTACAATGAGCAGTTCTTC.

In this sample, this clone turned up a few times. The V and J genes are TRBV7-2 and TRBJ2-7; tentative D call: TRBD2 (6 bases). There are 14 residues in the CDR3. Germline V gene sequence: CDR1 SGHTA, CDR2 FQGNSA. V lost 3 bases, J lost 2 bases, and 11 bases lay in between. The CDR3 sequence: CASSFLAETYEQYF. Here the CDR3 DNA reads TGTGCCAGCAGCTTCTTAGCGGAGACCTACGAGCAGTACTTC.

This clone was counted a single time. The rearrangement joins TRBV27 to TRBJ2-5, with D tentatively TRBD1 (5 bases). TRBJ2-7 matches the DNA end more closely, so the J call is doubtful. Germline CDR1 is MNHEY and CDR2 is SMNVEV (reference sequence). The CDR3 totals 14 residues. The CDR3 sequence is CASSSNRNSYEQYF. CDR3 bases: TGTGCCAGCAGTTCGAACAGGAACTCCTACGAGCAGTACTTC.